The 25 T cell receptor beta chains reported below all come from one sample, sequenced in a study of T cell responses to AZD1222 COVID-19 vaccine. Sequencing used immunoSEQ multiplex PCR; TCRdb keeps in-frame clones, though not all of them. Of about 100,000 clones in the sample, 80% to 90% were seen once. The specimen was peripheral blood, collected on day 0 of AZD1222 vaccination. The origin of the receptors is an adult in good health.

V is TRBV4-3 and J is TRBJ1-2; possibly TRBD1 for D (6 bases). CDR1 is LGHNA and CDR2 is YSLEER in the germline V gene. V was pared by 0 bases and J by 2 bases, with 16 bases between. CDR3 length equals 17 residues. This CDR3 reads CASSQDYGGHSNYGYTF. The DNA for the CDR3 is TGCGCCAGCAGCCAAGATTATGGGGGACACTCCAACTATGGCTACACCTTC.

The chain has TRBV3-1 (or the pseudogene TRBV3-2) and TRBJ1-1; D is unclear. This CDR3 comprises 13 residues. From germline, CDR1 is LGHDT and CDR2 YNNKEL (reference sequence). V lost 5 bases and J lost 6, with 13 bases in between. CDR3 nucleotide sequence: TGTGCCAGCAGCAAGCTCCAGGTTTCTGAAGCTTTCTTT. This encodes CASSKLQVSEAFF.

This chain joins TRBV19 and TRBJ2-1, with D perhaps TRBD1 or TRBD2 (5 bases each). This CDR3 region has 13 residues. The V gene lost 5 bases and the J gene lost 8 bases, with 13 bases spanning the gap. The germline V gene has CDR1 LNHDA and CDR2 SQIVND (reference sequence). The CDR3 nucleotides read TGTGCCAGTAGTGTAACGGGGCGGGATGAGCAGTTCTTC. It codes for CASSVTGRDEQFF.

The rearrangement uses TRBV18 and TRBJ2-5, with no clear D. The CDR3 is made up of 13 amino acids. The germline gives CDR1 KGHSH, CDR2 LQKENI. V dropped 2 bases and J dropped 0 bases, with 4 bases sitting between them. CDR3 loop: CASSPLYQETQYF. The DNA of the CDR3 is TGTGCCAGCTCACCATTGTACCAAGAGACCCAGTACTTC.

This chain links TRBV7-9 with TRBJ2-7; 7 bases line up with TRBD1. Germline values: CDR1 SEHNR, CDR2 FQNEAQ (reference sequence). Trimming took 3 bases from V and 6 from J; bases not matched to a gene: 8. The CDR3 has 14 amino acids. The CDR3 DNA sequence: TGTGCCAGCAGCTTCAGGGGGACGGTCGGCGAGCAGTACTTC. Residues: CASSFRGTVGEQYF. Combining the CDR3 with reference TRBV7-9 and TRBJ2-7 gives the whole variable domain DTGVSQNPRHKITKRGQNVTFRCDPISEHNRLYWYRQTLGQGPEFLTYFQNEAQLEKSRLLSDRFSAERPKGSFSTLEIQRTEQGDSAMYLCASSFRGTVGEQYFGPGTRLTVT.

The J gene is TRBJ1-5, the V gene TRBV4-2; 12 bases are a match to TRBD1. The CDR3 totals 17 residues. V gave up 3 bases and J gave up 4 bases; unmatched junction bases: 7. Germline CDR1 LGHNA, CDR2 YNFKEQ. Here the CDR3 DNA reads TGTGCCAGCAGCCAGCGCCCGGGACAGGGGGCGAATCAGCCCCAGCATTTT. It codes for CASSQRPGQGANQPQHF.

This clone showed up just once. The chain is built from TRBV30 and TRBJ1-4, with D possibly TRBD1 on 6 matching bases. There are 13 residues in the CDR3. V shed 6 bases and J shed 3 bases, with 11 bases lying between them. Per germline, CDR1 GTSNPN and CDR2 SVGIG (reference sequence). CDR3: CACRPGANEKLFF. The CDR3 DNA is TGTGCCTGCCGACCAGGGGCTAATGAAAAACTGTTTTTT.

This clone was detected only a few times. V gene TRBV12-5 combines with J gene TRBJ2-6; maybe TRBD2 (6 bases). Looked up from germline, CDR1 is LGHNT and CDR2 is FRNRAP. Trimming took 9 bases from V and 0 from J, leaving 15 bases between them. The CDR3 contains 16 residues. The CDR3 nucleotides read TGTGCTAGAACCGGGACTTTTAGCTCTGGGGCCAACGTCCTGACTTTC. This translates into CARTGTFSSGANVLTF. The full variable domain, completed using reference TRBV12-5 and TRBJ2-6, is DARVTQTPRHKVTEMGQEVTMRCQPILGHNTVFWYRQTMMQGLELLAYFRNRAPLDDSGMPKDRFSAEMPDATLATLKIQPSEPRDSAVYFCARTGTFSSGANVLTFGAGSRLTVL.

V usage is TRBV6-5 and J usage is TRBJ2-7; a possible D gene is TRBD2 (6 bases). The CDR3 runs 15 residues. Germline V gene data show CDR1 as MNHEY and CDR2 as SVGAGI. Trimming pared 2 bases from V and 2 bases from J, leaving 13 bases between. CDR3 in amino acids: CASSYTAGSTYEQYF. In DNA, the CDR3 is TGTGCCAGCAGTTACACCGCGGGATCGACCTACGAGCAGTACTTC.

The chain joins TRBV30 to TRBJ2-7; perhaps TRBD1 as D (6 bases). Trimming pared 4 bases from V and 3 bases from J, leaving 16 bases between. This CDR3 contains 14 residues. Germline CDR1 GTSNPN, CDR2 SVGIG (reference sequence). The DNA for the CDR3 is TGTGCCTGGACCCAATCACAGGGTAACTACGAGCAGTACTTC. Translation: CAWTQSQGNYEQYF.

This chain joins TRBV3-1 (or the pseudogene TRBV3-2) and TRBJ1-4; possible D gene TRBD1, 6 bases. Germline V lookup: CDR1 LGHDT, CDR2 YNNKEL (reference sequence). Trimming removed 5 bases from V and 7 bases from J, with 11 bases in between. This CDR3 comprises 13 residues. CDR3 DNA: TGTGCCAGCAGCGTTCGGGGGGCTGAAAAACTGTTTTTT. Translating gives CASSVRGAEKLFF.

This chain uses TRBV19 with TRBJ1-5; D is possibly TRBD1 (5 bases). Trimming cost V 6 bases and J 3 bases, with 18 bases left between them. The germline CDR1 and CDR2 sequences are LNHDA and SQIVND (reference sequence). The CDR3 consists of 16 residues. The CDR3 DNA follows: TGTGCCAGTAGGGGGGTTGCTGGGGTCTCCAATCAGCCCCAGCATTTT. Residues: CASRGVAGVSNQPQHF.

This clone turned up a few times. The chain recombines TRBV6-5 with TRBJ2-2, with D tentatively TRBD2 (5 bases). The CDR3 totals 14 residues. V shed 6 bases and J shed 7 bases, with 15 bases lying between them. Germline assignment: CDR1 MNHEY and CDR2 SVGAGI. CDR3 region: CASSTAEVGGELFF. CDR3 nucleotides: TGTGCCAGCAGCACAGCGGAGGTTGGCGGGGAGCTGTTTTTT.

The rearrangement joins TRBV27 to TRBJ1-6; D gene ambiguous. Germline CDR1 reads MNHEY; CDR2 reads SMNVEV (reference sequence). Trimming shortened V by 8 bases and J by 14 bases, and 13 bases separated the two germline ends. This CDR3 contains 11 residues. This chain's CDR3 is CASVLHGTLHF. The CDR3 DNA reads as TGTGCCAGCGTTCTCCACGGAACCCTCCACTTT.

This chain joins TRBV6-1 and TRBJ1-2, with 10 bases aligning to TRBD1. V lost 1 base, J lost 6 bases, and 5 bases stayed unmatched. Germline V gene sequence: CDR1 MNHNS, CDR2 SASEGT. The CDR3 length is 15 residues. This chain's CDR3 is CASSEGGTGENGYTF. Written as DNA, the CDR3 is TGTGCCAGCAGTGAAGGGGGGACAGGGGAGAATGGCTACACCTTC.

The chain is built from TRBV6-1 and TRBJ2-5; D gene uncertain. Germline lookup yields CDR1 MNHNS and CDR2 SASEGT. V gave up 1 base and J gave up 4 bases, with 7 bases separating them. There are 13 residues in the CDR3. The CDR3 is CASSEGRGETQYF. The CDR3 DNA is TGTGCCAGCAGTGAAGGAAGAGGAGAGACCCAGTACTTC.

In DNA, the CDR3 is TGCGCCAGCAGCACCTCTGGGATGGGGGGTGAAAAACTGTTTTTT. It yields the protein CASSTSGMGGEKLFF. The chain has TRBV4-3 and TRBJ1-4; tentatively, D is TRBD1 (5 bases). CDR1 is LGHNA, CDR2 YSLEER, per germline. This CDR3 spans 15 amino acids. V was clipped by 5 bases and J by 7 bases, with 17 bases between them.

CDR3 loop: CASSRHRLVSGSYEQYF. In DNA, the CDR3 is TGTGCCAGCAGTCGACACCGTCTCGTTAGCGGGAGCTACGAGCAGTACTTC. J is TRBJ2-7 and V is TRBV27; TRBD2 aligns across 9 bases. CDR1 and CDR2 (germline): MNHEY, SMNVEV (reference sequence). The V segment lost 5 bases and the J segment 3 bases; nucleotides outside the gene matches: 14. The CDR3 runs to 17 residues.

The chain uses TRBV19 and TRBJ1-4; D remains ambiguous. Trimming removed 4 bases at V and 6 bases at J, with 12 bases between. CDR1 and CDR2 from the germline V gene are LNHDA and SQIVND (reference sequence). The CDR3 has 14 amino acids. The CDR3 sequence: CASSNWRVDEKLFF. CDR3 coding DNA: TGTGCCAGTAGTAATTGGAGGGTGGATGAAAAACTGTTTTTT.

This sequence joins TRBV19 and TRBJ1-2; the D gene is possibly TRBD1 (6 bases). Germline V gene lookup returns CDR1 LNHDA and CDR2 SQIVND (reference sequence). CDR3 length: 15 amino acids. Trimming left V 3 bases short and J 7 bases short, with 18 bases between. The CDR3: CASSIQGTSGTGYTF. The CDR3 DNA follows: TGTGCCAGTAGTATTCAGGGGACCTCCGGAACTGGCTACACCTTC.

The chain recombines TRBV30 with TRBJ1-1; 9 nucleotides align to TRBD1. Germline CDR1 reads GTSNPN; CDR2 reads SVGIG (reference sequence). This CDR3 spans 13 amino acids. Unmatched junction bases numbered 3, after V lost 3 bases and J lost 4 bases. The CDR3 nucleotides read TGTGCCTGGAGAGGGACAGGGACCACTGAAGCTTTCTTT. It translates to CAWRGTGTTEAFF.

This chain connects TRBV6-2 or TRBV6-3 to TRBJ1-2, with D tentatively TRBD1 (5 bases). The germline CDR1 and CDR2 sequences are MNHEY and SVGEGT. This CDR3 is 15 amino acids long. V gave up 5 bases and J gave up 1 base, with 14 bases separating them. CDR3 sequence reads: CASSPAGGYNYGYTF. CDR3 coding DNA: TGTGCCAGCAGTCCCGCTGGGGGTTATAACTATGGCTACACCTTC.

The J gene is TRBJ2-1, the V gene TRBV5-1; 8 nucleotides match TRBD2. The CDR3 has 15 residues. In germline, CDR1 is SGHRS, CDR2 YFSETQ. The ends lost 1 base at V and 4 bases at J; junction bases unmatched: 4. The CDR3 bases are TGCGCCAGCAGCTTGCAGGCGGGAGGTTACAATGAGCAGTTCTTC. As protein: CASSLQAGGYNEQFF. Together with reference TRBV5-1 and TRBJ2-1, the CDR3 gives the full variable domain: KAGVTQTPRYLIKTRGQQVTLSCSPISGHRSVSWYQQTPGQGLQFLFEYFSETQRNKGNFPGRFSGRQFSNSRSEMNVSTLELGDSALYLCASSLQAGGYNEQFFGPGTRLTVL.

In the case of this clone: Other DNA sequences in this sample translate to the same CDR3. The genes are TRBV11-2 and TRBJ2-2; D gene uncertain. V lost 2 bases to trimming and J lost 2 bases, with 3 bases between them. CDR1 and CDR2 from the germline V gene are SGHAT and FQNNGV. This CDR3 spans 13 amino acids. The CDR3 is CASSLRNTGELFF. CDR3 DNA: TGTGCCAGCAGCTTACGCAACACCGGGGAGCTGTTTTTT.

The gene calls are TRBV16 and TRBJ2-7; possibly TRBD1 for D (6 bases). The CDR3 has 14 residues. The V end was cut by 0 bases, the J end by 6 bases, with 12 bases between. Per the germline V gene, CDR1 is KGHSY and CDR2 is FQNENV. CDR3 bases: TGTGCCAGCAGCCAATCGGCAGGGGCCTTCGAGCAGTACTTC. Its protein product is CASSQSAGAFEQYF. The whole variable domain, filled in from reference TRBV16 and TRBJ2-7, reads GEEVAQTPKHLVRGEGQKAKLYCAPIKGHSYVFWYQQVLKNEFKFLISFQNENVFDETGMPKERFSAKCLPNSPCSLEIQATKLEDSAVYFCASSQSAGAFEQYFGPGTRLTVT.